The 31 T cell receptor beta chains reported below all come from one sample, sequenced in a study of T cell repertoires in cytomegalovirus infection. The antigens these receptors bind are not known. TCRdb redid the calling of the reads with MiXCR, one entry per CDR3 protein. In the table there are about 920,000 distinct CDR3 sequences, around 30% of which are singletons. The sequences come from cultured CD8+ T cells from PBMCs, collected from culture after CMV antigen stimulation. The receptors here all came from a human donor in good health (CMV status not recorded). Some clones in this sample may be carry-over from other donors' samples.

The V call is TRBV15, the J call TRBJ1-1; D is possibly TRBD1 (6 bases). Germline V gives CDR1 LNHNV, CDR2 YYDKDF (reference sequence). Trimming removed 0 bases at V and 8 bases at J, with 16 bases between. The CDR3 is made up of 15 amino acids. The CDR3, as DNA: TGTGCCACCAGCAGAGATTTGGGGGCGCACGCGGAAGCTTTCTTT. Its protein is CATSRDLGAHAEAFF.

This clonotype was detected many times. The chain joins TRBV7-9 to TRBJ1-2; a weak D match, TRBD1 (6 bases). CDR3 length: 12 amino acids. Germline loops: CDR1 SEHNR, CDR2 FQNEAQ (reference sequence). V lost 5 bases to trimming and J lost 8 bases, with 12 bases between them. This CDR3 reads CASSPPGAGYTF. The CDR3, as DNA: TGTGCCAGCAGCCCCCCAGGGGCCGGCTACACCTTC.

The chain recombines TRBV11-1 with TRBJ2-1, with 8 bases aligning to TRBD2. The germline CDR1 and CDR2 sequences are SGHAT and FQDESV (reference sequence). V lost 4 bases, J lost 4 bases, and 6 bases stayed unmatched. The CDR3 covers 15 residues. CDR3 sequence (DNA): TGTGCCAGCAGCTCCCCGGGACTAGGGTACAATGAGCAGTTCTTC. This translates into CASSSPGLGYNEQFF. Supplemented by reference TRBV11-1 and TRBJ2-1, the full variable domain reads EAEVAQSPRYKITEKSQAVAFWCDPISGHATLYWYRQILGQGPELLVQFQDESVVDDSQLPKDRFSAERLKGVDSTLKIQPAELGDSAMYLCASSSPGLGYNEQFFGPGTRLTVL.

The sample holds a few counts of this clonotype. The CDR3 here is CASRASMRGDRTEAFF. Written as DNA, the CDR3 is TGTGCCAGCAGGGCCTCCATGAGGGGGGATCGGACTGAAGCTTTCTTT. This rearrangement joins TRBV11-3 to TRBJ1-1; D may be TRBD1 (6 bases). The CDR3 has 16 amino acids. V was pared by 6 bases and J by 5 bases, with 22 bases between. Germline CDR1 is SGHNT and CDR2 is YENEEA. Combining the CDR3 with reference TRBV11-3 and TRBJ1-1 gives the whole variable domain EAGVVQSPRYKIIEKKQPVAFWCNPISGHNTLYWYLQNLGQGPELLIRYENEEAVDDSQLPKDRFSAERLKGVDSTLKIQPAELGDSAVYLCASRASMRGDRTEAFFGQGTRLTVV.

The chain carries TRBV28 and TRBJ2-7; weak D call: TRBD1 (5 bases). Germline V gives CDR1 MDHEN, CDR2 SYDVKM. The CDR3 has 15 residues. V shed 3 bases and J shed 3 bases, with 15 bases lying between them. CDR3 loop: CASSLDVERGYEQYV. CDR3 coding DNA: TGTGCCAGCAGTTTGGACGTAGAAAGGGGCTACGAGCAGTACGTC.

This chain uses TRBV6-2 or TRBV6-3 with TRBJ2-2; 7 nucleotides match TRBD1. CDR3 length: 14 residues. With V trimmed by 6 bases and J by 8 bases, 9 bases remained unmatched. Per the germline V gene, CDR1 is MNHEY and CDR2 is SVGEGT. CDR3 DNA: TGTGCCAGCAGATCGACAGGGTCGAGAGGGGAGCTGTTTTTT. This codes for CASRSTGSRGELFF.

This clonotype was counted a few times. This chain links TRBV7-2 with TRBJ1-2; the match to TRBD1 covers 9 bases. The CDR3 extends over 15 amino acids. V lost 5 bases and J lost 3; bases outside the gene matches: 7. Germline V lookup: CDR1 SGHTA, CDR2 FQGNSA. This chain's CDR3 is CASSPRQGEDYGYTF. CDR3 coding DNA: TGTGCCAGCAGCCCAAGACAGGGGGAGGACTATGGCTACACCTTC.

This clonotype was recorded at least ten times. The genes are TRBV4-2 and TRBJ2-2; the D call may be TRBD1 or TRBD2 (6 bases each). Germline lookup yields CDR1 LGHNA and CDR2 YNFKEQ. Deletions cut 1 base from V and 1 base from J, with 19 bases between. The CDR3 sequence is 19 residues long. The CDR3 bases are TGTGCCAGCAGCCAAGCACTACTTAGGGGGGTCCGGAACACCGGGGAGCTGTTTTTT. Its translation is CASSQALLRGVRNTGELFF.

The chain has TRBV19 and TRBJ1-1, with unresolved D. V lost 3 bases to trimming and J lost 1 base, with 6 bases between them. This CDR3 spans 13 amino acids. Germline CDR1 reads LNHDA; CDR2 reads SQIVND (reference sequence). The CDR3 coding sequence is TGTGCCAGTAGTATCAACTGGAACACTGAAGCTTTCTTT. Translating gives CASSINWNTEAFF.

This clonotype was counted ten times or more. The chain joins TRBV7-2 to TRBJ1-5; TRBD1 might be the D (5 bases). The germline V and J ends were trimmed by 3 bases and 4 bases, with 13 bases remaining between them. Germline V gene lookup returns CDR1 SGHTA and CDR2 FQGNSA. The CDR3 sequence is 15 residues long. The CDR3 DNA follows: TGTGCCAGCAGCTTTTCTGGGCAGGGAAATCAGCCCCAGCATTTT. Residues: CASSFSGQGNQPQHF. Combining the CDR3 with reference TRBV7-2 and TRBJ1-5 gives the whole variable domain GAGVSQSPSNKVTEKGKDVELRCDPISGHTALYWYRQSLGQGLEFLIYFQGNSAPDKSGLPSDRFSAERTGGSVSTLTIQRTQQEDSAVYLCASSFSGQGNQPQHFGDGTRLSIL.

This clonotype was counted many times. The V and J genes are TRBV7-3 and TRBJ2-3, with D possibly TRBD2 on 6 matching bases. The germline gives CDR1 SGHTA, CDR2 FQGTGA. This CDR3 contains 16 residues. Trimming took 1 base from V and 2 from J, leaving 13 bases between them. CDR3 in DNA: TGTGCCAGCAGCTTAAAGGGCGGGGAGGTCACAGATACGCAGTATTTT. Amino acid sequence: CASSLKGGEVTDTQYF.

The chain couples TRBV7-6 to TRBJ1-4; possibly TRBD1 for D (5 bases). Germline-derived CDR1 and CDR2 are SGHVS and FNYEAQ. Trimming stripped 4 bases from V and 8 bases from J, with 17 bases between. CDR3 length equals 15 residues. The CDR3 region has the DNA TGTGCCAGCAGCTCAAGCACGGGGCCTTTCGAAAAACTGTTTTTT. This gives the protein CASSSSTGPFEKLFF.

This clonotype was observed a single time. V and J are TRBV29-1 and TRBJ2-2, with D possibly being TRBD1 or TRBD2 (5 bases each). The CDR3 extends over 13 amino acids. Per germline, CDR1 SQVTM and CDR2 ANQGSEA. V was shortened by 8 bases and J by 2 bases, with 12 bases between the two germline ends. The chain's CDR3 is CSSRDHNTGELFF. The CDR3, as DNA: TGCAGCTCACGGGACCACAACACCGGGGAGCTGTTTTTT.

This clonotype was seen only a few times. This rearrangement joins TRBV6-5 to TRBJ1-2, with D possibly TRBD1 on 5 matching bases. The germline gives CDR1 MNHEY, CDR2 SVGAGI. Trimming stripped 11 bases from V and 2 bases from J, with 12 bases between. The CDR3 has 12 amino acids. The CDR3 DNA is TGTGCCTCGAGGGACGTAAACTATGGCTACACCTTC. Translating it yields CASRDVNYGYTF.

With respect to this clonotype: One end of the junction varies from germline; a read error may be responsible. The chain joins TRBV12-3 or TRBV12-4 to TRBJ1-1; TRBD1 agrees at 7 bases. This CDR3 comprises 16 residues. CDR3 in DNA: TGTGTCAGCAGTCTCGACAGGGTGGGCATGAACACTGAAGCTTTCTTT. Its translation: CVSSLDRVGMNTEAFF.

V is TRBV7-8 and J is TRBJ2-7; 11 nucleotides match TRBD2. The CDR3 extends over 14 amino acids. Per the germline V gene, CDR1 is SGHVS and CDR2 is FQNEAQ. The junction had 1 base not matched to a gene; V was cut back by 1 base and J by 5 bases. CDR3 residues: CASSLGGLADEQYV. Written as DNA, the CDR3 is TGTGCCAGCAGCTTAGGGGGACTAGCGGACGAGCAGTACGTC.

This clonotype has just a few counts. The chain recombines TRBV7-8 with TRBJ1-1, with a possible D match to TRBD1 (5 bases). The CDR3 runs 16 residues. The germline CDR1 and CDR2 sequences are SGHVS and FQNEAQ. Trimming took 0 bases from V and 0 from J, leaving 11 bases between them. CDR3 protein: CASSLAKGKMNTEAFF. The CDR3 DNA sequence: TGTGCCAGCAGCTTAGCCAAGGGGAAAATGAACACTGAAGCTTTCTTT.

There are a few counts of this clonotype. The V and J genes are TRBV7-9 and TRBJ2-1; TRBD1 might be the D (6 bases). In germline, CDR1 is SEHNR, CDR2 FQNEAQ (reference sequence). The CDR3 spans 13 residues. Between the trimmed V and J ends, which lost 7 bases and 5 bases, there was a span of 12 bases. The CDR3 DNA sequence: TGTGCCAGCATCCGACAGGCCGACAATGAGCAGTTCTTC. Protein: CASIRQADNEQFF.

The J gene is TRBJ2-2, the V gene TRBV19, with D perhaps matching TRBD2 (5 bases). Germline V CDR1 and CDR2: LNHDA, SQIVND (reference sequence). The CDR3 covers 16 residues. Trimming took 2 bases from V and 4 from J, leaving 14 bases between them. The chain's CDR3 is CASSILGVLGTGELFF. CDR3 in DNA: TGTGCCAGTAGTATATTGGGAGTGTTGGGCACCGGGGAGCTGTTTTTT.

The chain has TRBV4-1 and TRBJ1-2; a weak D match, TRBD1 (5 bases). V was shortened by 1 base and J by 8 bases, with 11 bases between the two germline ends. The CDR3 is 13 residues long. Germline assignment: CDR1 MGHRA and CDR2 YSYEKL. Here the CDR3 DNA reads TGCGCCAGCAGCCAAGGGGGGTCGCCGGGCTACACCTTC. It translates to CASSQGGSPGYTF.

In regard to this clonotype: A much larger clone differs from this one at a single base, so this may be a read error. The genes are TRBV6-6 and TRBJ2-2, with 11 bases aligning to TRBD1. Germline-derived CDR1 and CDR2 are MNHNY and SVGAGI (reference sequence). There are 14 residues in the CDR3. For the CDR3, the DNA is TGTGTCAGCAGCCGGGACAGGGGGACCGGGGAGCTGTTTTTT. This translates into CVSSRDRGTGELFF.

There are a few counts of this clonotype. The gene calls are TRBV6-2 or TRBV6-3 and TRBJ2-3; unclear D gene. Trimming removed 6 bases at V and 10 bases at J, with 11 bases between. The CDR3 extends over 11 amino acids. CDR1 is MNHEY, CDR2 SVGEGT, per germline. CDR3 nucleotide sequence: TGTGCCAGCAGAAGCAACCAGGCGCAGTATTTT. Its protein is CASRSNQAQYF.

This clonotype came up many times. The rearrangement uses TRBV7-2 and TRBJ2-5; 13 bases match TRBD2. The CDR3 is made up of 19 amino acids. Trimming took 3 bases from V and 11 from J; bases not matched to a gene: 21. The germline V gene has CDR1 SGHTA and CDR2 FQGNSA. CDR3 bases: TGTGCCAGCAGCTTCAGACTAGCGGGGGGAAATTACGCCAAATCACAACAGTACTTC. It translates to CASSFRLAGGNYAKSQQYF.

V gene TRBV27 combines with J gene TRBJ1-6; D is uncertain. Looked up from germline, CDR1 is MNHEY and CDR2 is SMNVEV (reference sequence). This CDR3 comprises 14 residues. The V end lost 3 bases, the J end lost 7 bases, and 10 bases lay between the germline ends. CDR3 nucleotide sequence: TGTGCCAGCAGTTTTGGCAGTTCGAATTCACCCCTCCACTTT. Its translation is CASSFGSSNSPLHF.

The chain uses TRBV6-2 or TRBV6-3 and TRBJ2-7, with D hard to call. The germline V gene has CDR1 MNHEY and CDR2 SVGEGT. Trimming stripped 7 bases from V and 9 bases from J, with 10 bases between. CDR3 length equals 10 residues. The CDR3 region is CASIHFGQYV. The DNA of the CDR3 is TGTGCCAGCATCCACTTCGGGCAGTACGTC.

The genes are TRBV10-3 and TRBJ1-1; possible D gene TRBD1, 6 bases. Trimming shortened V by 5 bases and J by 0 bases, and 16 bases separated the two germline ends. This CDR3 contains 16 residues. Germline V CDR1 and CDR2: ENHRY, SYGVKD. The CDR3 DNA is TGTGCCATCAGTAATCTTGGACAGACCATGAACACTGAAGCTTTCTTT. The encoded protein is CAISNLGQTMNTEAFF.

The V gene is TRBV6-1, the J gene TRBJ2-3; the D call may be TRBD1 or TRBD2 (6 bases each). Trimming removed 10 bases at V and 5 bases at J, with 22 bases between. The CDR3 has 15 residues. The germline CDR1 and CDR2 sequences are MNHNS and SASEGT. The CDR3 here is CATGAPGAWGDTQYF. CDR3 coding DNA: TGTGCCACCGGGGCTCCGGGGGCGTGGGGAGATACGCAGTATTTT.

The chain is built from TRBV12-5 and TRBJ1-5, with D possibly TRBD1 on 5 matching bases. Germline lookup yields CDR1 LGHNT and CDR2 FRNRAP. V was shortened by 3 bases and J by 0 bases, with 24 bases between the two germline ends. This CDR3 contains 20 residues. For the CDR3, the DNA is TGTGCTAGTGGTTTCGTGACAGAGCAGATTTACGGGGATAGCAATCAGCCCCAGCATTTT. This translates into CASGFVTEQIYGDSNQPQHF.

This rearrangement joins TRBV20-1 to TRBJ2-7, with D possibly matching TRBD2 (7 bases). Trimming cost V 1 base and J 2 bases, with 12 bases left between them. Germline values: CDR1 DFQATT, CDR2 SNEGSKA (reference sequence). The CDR3 covers 14 residues. In DNA form, the CDR3 reads TGCAGTGCTAGAGTGGGAGGGGGTACCTACGAGCAGTACTTC. Its protein is CSARVGGGTYEQYF.

This clonotype was picked up a small number of times. The V call is TRBV27, the J call TRBJ2-7, with TRBD1 matching over 9 bases. CDR3 size: 16 residues. Germline V gives CDR1 MNHEY, CDR2 SMNVEV (reference sequence). The junction had 7 bases not matched to a gene; V was cut back by 2 bases and J by 2 bases. CDR3 loop: CASSLGVGTGTYEQYF. The CDR3, as DNA: TGTGCCAGCAGTTTAGGGGTCGGGACAGGGACCTACGAGCAGTACTTC.

This clonotype has a handful of counts. CDR3 sequence (DNA): TGCGCCAGCAGCCAAGAGACGCTTCCGGCGGGGGATCAGCCCCAGCATTTT. Protein sequence: CASSQETLPAGDQPQHF. The chain employs TRBV4-3 and TRBJ1-5; D is perhaps TRBD1 (5 bases). The CDR3 contains 17 residues. Germline CDR1 LGHNA, CDR2 YSLEER. Between the trimmed V and J ends, which lost 0 bases and 5 bases, there was a span of 17 bases.